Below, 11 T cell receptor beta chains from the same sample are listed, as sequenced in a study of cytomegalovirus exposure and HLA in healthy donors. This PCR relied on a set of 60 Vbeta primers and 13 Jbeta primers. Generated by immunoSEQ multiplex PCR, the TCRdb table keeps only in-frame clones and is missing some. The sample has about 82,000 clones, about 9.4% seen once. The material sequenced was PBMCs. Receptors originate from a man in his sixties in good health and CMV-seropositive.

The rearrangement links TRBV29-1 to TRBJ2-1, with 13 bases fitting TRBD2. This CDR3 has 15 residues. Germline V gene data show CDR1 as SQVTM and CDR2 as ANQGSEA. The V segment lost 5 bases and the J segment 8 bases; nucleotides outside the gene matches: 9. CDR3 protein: CSVRAGTSGTDEQFF. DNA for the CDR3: TGCAGCGTTCGCGCCGGGACTAGCGGGACTGATGAGCAGTTCTTC.

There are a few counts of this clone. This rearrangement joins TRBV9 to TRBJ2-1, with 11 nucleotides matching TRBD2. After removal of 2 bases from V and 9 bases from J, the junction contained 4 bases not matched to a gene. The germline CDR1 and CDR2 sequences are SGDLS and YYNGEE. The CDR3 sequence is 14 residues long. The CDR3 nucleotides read TGTGCCAGCAGCGTCCTAGCGGGGGGTGGTGAGCAGTTCTTC. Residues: CASSVLAGGGEQFF.

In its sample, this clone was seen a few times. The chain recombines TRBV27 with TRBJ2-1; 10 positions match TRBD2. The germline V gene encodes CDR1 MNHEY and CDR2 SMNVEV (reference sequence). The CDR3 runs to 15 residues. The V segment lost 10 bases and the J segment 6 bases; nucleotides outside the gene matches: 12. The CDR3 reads CATRGAGGRGNEQFF. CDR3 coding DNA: TGTGCCACCAGGGGAGCGGGGGGGCGTGGCAATGAGCAGTTCTTC.

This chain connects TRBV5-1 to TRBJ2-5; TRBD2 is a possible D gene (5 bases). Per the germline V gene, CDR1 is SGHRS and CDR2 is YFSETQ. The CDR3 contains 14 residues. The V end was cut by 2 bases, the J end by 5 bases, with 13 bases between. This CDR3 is CASSFTAGGETQYF. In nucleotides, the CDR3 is TGCGCCAGCAGCTTTACGGCGGGCGGGGAGACCCAGTACTTC.

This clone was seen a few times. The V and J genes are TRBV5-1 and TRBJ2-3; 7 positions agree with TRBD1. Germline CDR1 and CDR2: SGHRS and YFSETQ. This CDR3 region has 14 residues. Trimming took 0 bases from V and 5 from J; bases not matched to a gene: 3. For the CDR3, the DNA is TGCGCCAGCAGCTTGGCTAGGGGGCAAGATACGCAGTATTTT. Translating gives CASSLARGQDTQYF. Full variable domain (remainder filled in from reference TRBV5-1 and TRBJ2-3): KAGVTQTPRYLIKTRGQQVTLSCSPISGHRSVSWYQQTPGQGLQFLFEYFSETQRNKGNFPGRFSGRQFSNSRSEMNVSTLELGDSALYLCASSLARGQDTQYFGPGTRLTVL.

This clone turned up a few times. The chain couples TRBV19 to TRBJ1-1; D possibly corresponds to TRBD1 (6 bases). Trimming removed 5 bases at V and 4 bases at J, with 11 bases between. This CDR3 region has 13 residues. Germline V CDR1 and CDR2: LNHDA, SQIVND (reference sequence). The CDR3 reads CASSPQGGTEAFF. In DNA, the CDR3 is TGTGCCAGTAGTCCTCAAGGGGGCACTGAAGCTTTCTTT. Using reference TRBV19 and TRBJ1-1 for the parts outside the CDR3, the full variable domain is DGGITQSPKYLFRKEGQNVTLSCEQNLNHDAMYWYRQDPGQGLRLIYYSQIVNDFQKGDIAEGYSVSREKKESFPLTVTSAQKNPTAFYLCASSPQGGTEAFFGQGTRLTVV.

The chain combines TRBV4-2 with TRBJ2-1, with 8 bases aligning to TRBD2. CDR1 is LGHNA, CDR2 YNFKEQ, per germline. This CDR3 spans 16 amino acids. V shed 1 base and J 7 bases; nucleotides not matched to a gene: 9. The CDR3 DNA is TGTGCCAGCAGCCAAGGTCCCCAGCGGGAGTGGAATGAGCAGTTCTTC. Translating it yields CASSQGPQREWNEQFF.

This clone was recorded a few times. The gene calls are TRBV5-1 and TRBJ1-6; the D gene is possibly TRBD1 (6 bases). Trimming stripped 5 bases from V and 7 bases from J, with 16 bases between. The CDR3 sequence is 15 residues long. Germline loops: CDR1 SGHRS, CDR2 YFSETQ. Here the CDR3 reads CASRVTGGGNSPLHF. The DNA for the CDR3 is TGCGCCAGCAGAGTGACTGGGGGCGGCAATTCACCCCTCCACTTT.

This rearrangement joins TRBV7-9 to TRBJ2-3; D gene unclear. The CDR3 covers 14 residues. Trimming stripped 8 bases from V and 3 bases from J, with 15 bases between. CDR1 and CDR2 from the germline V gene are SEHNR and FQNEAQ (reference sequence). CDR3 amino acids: CASLHPAGTDTQYF. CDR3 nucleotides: TGTGCCAGCCTTCACCCGGCCGGGACAGATACGCAGTATTTT. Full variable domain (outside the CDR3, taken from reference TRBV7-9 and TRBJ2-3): DTGVSQNPRHKITKRGQNVTFRCDPISEHNRLYWYRQTLGQGPEFLTYFQNEAQLEKSRLLSDRFSAERPKGSFSTLEIQRTEQGDSAMYLCASLHPAGTDTQYFGPGTRLTVL.

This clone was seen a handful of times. CDR3 DNA: TGTGCCAGCAGCCGGAGACTGGGGGGGCGGGGCACAGATACGCAGTATTTT. Translated, it gives CASSRRLGGRGTDTQYF. This chain joins TRBV7-2 and TRBJ2-3, with D tentatively TRBD2 (7 bases). The V gene's germline CDR1 is SGHTA and CDR2 FQGNSA. This CDR3 comprises 17 residues. With 5 bases removed from V and 1 base from J, the gap between germline ends came to 19 bases. The entire variable domain, with the rest obtained from reference TRBV7-2 and TRBJ2-3, is as follows: GAGVSQSPSNKVTEKGKDVELRCDPISGHTALYWYRQSLGQGLEFLIYFQGNSAPDKSGLPSDRFSAERTGGSVSTLTIQRTQQEDSAVYLCASSRRLGGRGTDTQYFGPGTRLTVL.

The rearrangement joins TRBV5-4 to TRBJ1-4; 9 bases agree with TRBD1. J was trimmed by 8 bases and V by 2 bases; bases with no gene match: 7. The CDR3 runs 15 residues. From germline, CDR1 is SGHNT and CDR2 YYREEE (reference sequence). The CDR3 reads CASSFGGQGGEKLFF. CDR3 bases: TGTGCCAGCAGCTTCGGGGGACAGGGAGGCGAAAAACTGTTTTTT.